Reported below is one T cell receptor beta chain. What it recognizes is unknown. Other DNA sequences in the sample encode the same CDR3. Repertoires were generated with immunoSEQ multiplex PCR, while TCRdb's copy carries only in-frame clones and drops some. Found here are more than 80,000 clones, approximately 91% of them singletons; the top ten hold 22%. CDR1 LGHDT and CDR2 YNNKEL come from the germline V gene (reference sequence). The germline V and J ends were trimmed by 4 bases and 0 bases, with 4 bases remaining between them. The CDR3 contains 12 residues. The data originate from a study of T cell responses to AZD1222 COVID-19 vaccine. Findings and limits, study-wide: The number of AZD1222 recipients seropositive at baseline was only five to seven.

J is TRBJ2-7 and V is TRBV3-1 (or the pseudogene TRBV3-2); D call uncertain. Sequenced material: peripheral blood, taken on day 0 of AZD1222 vaccination. This sequence originates from an adult in good health. The chain's CDR3 is CASSLGSYEQYF. CDR3 nucleotide sequence: TGTGCCAGCAGCCTCGGCTCCTACGAGCAGTACTTC.